This entry lists 19 T cell receptor beta chains sequenced from one sample in a study of cytomegalovirus exposure and HLA in healthy donors. The PCR made use of 60 Vbeta and 13 Jbeta primers. Here immunoSEQ multiplex PCR was the method, and the copy in TCRdb shows in-frame clones only, minus some. The profile shows a few hundred thousand clones, 82% of them singletons. The sequenced sample consisted of PBMCs. These receptors came from a middle-aged woman in good health and CMV-seronegative.

This clone has only a few counts. The chain employs TRBV6-6 and TRBJ1-6; no reliable D call. The CDR3 length is 15 residues. CDR1 and CDR2 from the germline V gene are MNHNY and SVGAGI (reference sequence). The V end was cut by 2 bases, the J end by 5 bases, with 10 bases between. CDR3 sequence: CASSYGSNHNSPLHF. The DNA for the CDR3 is TGTGCCAGCAGTTACGGGAGTAACCATAATTCACCCCTCCACTTT.

The genes are TRBV6-5 and TRBJ2-1; D uncertain. The V end lost 5 bases, the J end lost 4 bases, and 15 bases lay between the germline ends. CDR1 and CDR2 from the germline V gene are MNHEY and SVGAGI. The CDR3 is made up of 15 amino acids. The CDR3 DNA follows: TGTGCCAGCAGTCGACCTAGTCAATCTTACAATGAGCAGTTCTTC. Translation: CASSRPSQSYNEQFF.

This clone occurred a few times. The rearrangement uses TRBV11-3 and TRBJ2-3, with a tentative D call TRBD2 (6 bases). The CDR3 contains 12 residues. Germline V gene sequence: CDR1 SGHNT, CDR2 YENEEA. The V and J ends lost 5 bases and 10 bases respectively, with 13 bases between them. In nucleotides, the CDR3 is TGTGCCAGCAGCCTCACGACTAGTCCGCAGTATTTT. This gives the protein CASSLTTSPQYF. Drawing the rest from reference TRBV11-3 and TRBJ2-3, the complete variable domain is EAGVVQSPRYKIIEKKQPVAFWCNPISGHNTLYWYLQNLGQGPELLIRYENEEAVDDSQLPKDRFSAERLKGVDSTLKIQPAELGDSAVYLCASSLTTSPQYFGPGTRLTVL.

The chain joins TRBV19 to TRBJ1-2; 7 bases fit TRBD1. Germline V gene lookup returns CDR1 LNHDA and CDR2 SQIVND (reference sequence). This CDR3 has 13 residues. Trimming at V came to 4 bases and at J to 3 bases, leaving 2 bases not matched to a gene. CDR3 loop: CASSTGQYYGYTF. For the CDR3, the DNA is TGTGCCAGTAGTACGGGACAGTACTATGGCTACACCTTC.

This chain uses TRBV10-3 with TRBJ2-3; D is unresolved. The CDR3 has 12 residues. CDR1 and CDR2 from the germline V gene are ENHRY and SYGVKD. V shed 1 base and J shed 6 bases, with 5 bases lying between them. CDR3 sequence: CAISEYKDTQYF. The CDR3 coding sequence is TGTGCCATCAGTGAGTACAAGGATACGCAGTATTTT.

The chain employs TRBV4-3 and TRBJ2-3; TRBD2 aligns across 8 bases. V dropped 4 bases and J dropped 4; count of bases not matched to a gene: 10. The CDR3 length is 16 residues. Germline V gene data show CDR1 as LGHNA and CDR2 as YSLEER. CDR3 sequence reads: CASSPTPGGGADTQYF. CDR3 DNA sequence: TGCGCCAGCAGCCCTACCCCCGGGGGGGGTGCAGATACGCAGTATTTT.

V usage is TRBV9 and J usage is TRBJ1-3; 7 bases map to TRBD1. The V segment lost 4 bases and the J segment 2 bases; nucleotides outside the gene matches: 6. This CDR3 is 15 amino acids long. Germline V gene sequence: CDR1 SGDLS, CDR2 YYNGEE. The CDR3 loop is CASSSNRGTGNTIYF. The CDR3 region has the DNA TGTGCCAGCAGCTCCAACAGGGGAACTGGAAACACCATATATTTT.

The rearrangement uses TRBV5-1 and TRBJ2-2, with D tentatively TRBD1 (5 bases). From germline, CDR1 is SGHRS and CDR2 YFSETQ. This CDR3 is 16 amino acids long. With 4 bases removed from V and 0 bases from J, the gap between germline ends came to 13 bases. The CDR3 sequence: CASSHLTASNTGELFF. DNA of the CDR3: TGCGCCAGCAGCCACCTGACAGCCTCGAACACCGGGGAGCTGTTTTTT.

This rearrangement joins TRBV7-2 to TRBJ1-1; D is uncertain. Germline-derived CDR1 and CDR2 are SGHTA and FQGNSA. The V end lost 1 base, the J end lost 1 base, and 10 bases lay between the germline ends. CDR3 length: 15 amino acids. The CDR3 region is CASSLGTGWNTEAFF. CDR3 in DNA: TGTGCCAGCAGCTTAGGCACGGGTTGGAACACTGAAGCTTTCTTT.

V gene TRBV27 combines with J gene TRBJ2-5, with 9 bases identical to TRBD1. V lost 5 bases, J lost 5 bases, and 12 bases stayed unmatched. The CDR3 is 16 amino acids. The V gene's germline CDR1 is MNHEY and CDR2 SMNVEV (reference sequence). The CDR3, as DNA: TGTGCCAGCAGTGTAAACCAACAGGGGGCGCGGGAGACCCAGTACTTC. This encodes CASSVNQQGARETQYF.

This clone has just a few counts. V gene TRBV21-1 combines with J gene TRBJ1-4; the table names TRBD1, a call not compared with the DNA. TRBV21-1 is noted as a pseudogene. The CDR3 is made up of 18 amino acids. The CDR3: CASSKNPGGIAGYEKLFF. CDR3 coding DNA: TGTGCCAGCAGCAAAAATCCAGGGGGTATCGCCGGGTATGAAAAACTGTTTTTT.

This clone was detected a few times. CDR3 residues: CASSAQGWGNTEAFF. The CDR3 DNA is TGTGCCAGTAGTGCACAGGGGTGGGGGAACACTGAAGCTTTCTTT. The chain carries TRBV19 and TRBJ1-1; 7 bases map to TRBD1. Germline V CDR1 and CDR2: LNHDA, SQIVND (reference sequence). Unmatched junction bases numbered 7, after V lost 5 bases and J lost 1 base. This CDR3 has 15 residues.

The rearrangement uses TRBV6-5 and TRBJ2-2, with D tentatively TRBD1 (5 bases). Trimming shortened V by 1 base and J by 2 bases, and 8 bases separated the two germline ends. The CDR3 has 15 amino acids. CDR1 MNHEY and CDR2 SVGAGI come from the germline V gene. DNA for the CDR3: TGTGCCAGCAGTTACTTCCGGACAAACACCGGGGAGCTGTTTTTT. Its protein is CASSYFRTNTGELFF.

The chain has TRBV28 and TRBJ2-2; TRBD1 matches at 9 bases. V gave up 10 bases and J gave up 6 bases; unmatched junction bases: 9. Germline CDR1 reads MDHEN; CDR2 reads SYDVKM. This CDR3 is built from 14 residues. The CDR3 sequence: CATLLGQGAGELFF. Here the CDR3 DNA reads TGTGCCACCCTTCTGGGACAGGGTGCCGGGGAGCTGTTTTTT.

This sequence joins TRBV5-4 and TRBJ2-3; TRBD2 matches at 13 bases. V shed 4 bases and J 0 bases; nucleotides not matched to a gene: 8. CDR1 and CDR2 (germline): SGHNT, YYREEE (reference sequence). CDR3 size: 18 residues. CDR3 region: CASSGTSGGAPSTDTQYF. DNA of the CDR3: TGTGCCAGCAGCGGAACTAGCGGGGGGGCCCCTAGCACAGATACGCAGTATTTT. The complete variable domain, with remaining parts taken from reference TRBV5-4 and TRBJ2-3, reads ETGVTQSPTHLIKTRGQQVTLRCSSQSGHNTVSWYQQALGQGPQFIFQYYREEENGRGNFPPRFSGLQFPNYSSELNVNALELDDSALYLCASSGTSGGAPSTDTQYFGPGTRLTVL.

The rearrangement uses TRBV9 and TRBJ2-5; 11 bases align to TRBD2. V lost 4 bases, J lost 4 bases, and 6 bases stayed unmatched. This CDR3 has 15 amino acids. Looked up from germline, CDR1 is SGDLS and CDR2 is YYNGEE. The CDR3 sequence: CASSFALAGGETQYF. CDR3 nucleotides: TGTGCCAGCAGCTTCGCCCTAGCGGGGGGAGAGACCCAGTACTTC.

The rearrangement links TRBV4-3 to TRBJ2-5; D may be TRBD2 (6 bases). Germline V gene data show CDR1 as LGHNA and CDR2 as YSLEER. The ends were cut back, 0 bases at V and 4 bases at J, with 15 bases in the middle. The CDR3 spans 16 residues. This CDR3 reads CASSQDRSGWGETQYF. For the CDR3, the DNA is TGCGCCAGCAGCCAAGATAGAAGCGGGTGGGGAGAGACCCAGTACTTC.

The gene calls are TRBV6-1 and TRBJ1-6, with 8 nucleotides matching TRBD1. This CDR3 has 15 residues. Losses at the gene ends were 6 bases for V and 8 bases for J; bases not matched to a gene: 9. CDR1 and CDR2 from the germline V gene are MNHNS and SASEGT. CDR3: CASRGETGGHSPLHF. The CDR3 DNA sequence: TGTGCCAGCAGAGGGGAAACAGGGGGGCATTCACCCCTCCACTTT.

The CDR3 spells CASSVTANTEAFF. As DNA, the CDR3 is TGTGCCAGCAGCGTGACAGCGAACACTGAAGCTTTCTTT. The chain combines TRBV7-2 with TRBJ1-1; tentatively, D is TRBD1 (5 bases). This CDR3 spans 13 amino acids. Looked up from germline, CDR1 is SGHTA and CDR2 is FQGNSA. V shed 5 bases and J shed 1 base, with 8 bases lying between them.